The clone carrying this TCR beta chain turned up a few times. In the authors' methods: Estimated nucleated cell counts came from reference gene primer amplification. Produced via immunoSEQ multiplex PCR; TCRdb's table is partial and in-frame only. The V and J calls and the clone size are those of that table, but D and trimming were determined from the DNA. The sample holds a few hundred thousand clones, about 88% seen once. The sample belongs to a study of blood T cell repertoires in COVID-19. The CDR3 is 14 residues long. V was cut by 8 bases and J by 0 bases, with 11 bases left in between. Germline-derived CDR1 and CDR2 are ENHRY and SYGVKD.

This clonotype originated in a man between 18 and 29 years old with active or convalescent COVID-19. The sample comprised peripheral blood. The gene calls are TRBV10-3 and TRBJ1-3; a weak D match, TRBD1 (6 bases). The CDR3 spells CAIGSRGSGNTIYF. The CDR3 DNA is TGTGCCATCGGGTCCAGGGGCTCTGGAAACACCATATATTTT.